The source of this TCR beta chain is a study of Graves' ophthalmopathy and Graves' hyperthyroidism. RNA transcripts provided the template for amplifying TCR beta CDR3 regions. The library came from an HTBI-primed first-round RT-PCR and a second-round multiplex PCR. TCRdb passed the multiplex PCR reads through MiXCR, listing each CDR3 protein once. The top ten hold 2.5% to 3.5% of the sample, which has hundreds of thousands of distinct CDR3 sequences, around 20% seen once. This clonotype has at least ten counts. CDR3 length: 14 residues. Germline CDR1 reads SGDLS; CDR2 reads YYNGEE. Trimming removed 0 bases at V and 5 bases at J, with 11 bases between.

The receptor was derived from a woman aged 18-29 years with stable Graves' hyperthyroidism. The chain has TRBV9 and TRBJ2-5; D remains unclear. Sequenced: peripheral blood. The CDR3 reads CASSVAGRWETQYF. The CDR3 DNA reads as TGTGCCAGCAGCGTAGCTGGCAGATGGGAGACCCAGTACTTC.